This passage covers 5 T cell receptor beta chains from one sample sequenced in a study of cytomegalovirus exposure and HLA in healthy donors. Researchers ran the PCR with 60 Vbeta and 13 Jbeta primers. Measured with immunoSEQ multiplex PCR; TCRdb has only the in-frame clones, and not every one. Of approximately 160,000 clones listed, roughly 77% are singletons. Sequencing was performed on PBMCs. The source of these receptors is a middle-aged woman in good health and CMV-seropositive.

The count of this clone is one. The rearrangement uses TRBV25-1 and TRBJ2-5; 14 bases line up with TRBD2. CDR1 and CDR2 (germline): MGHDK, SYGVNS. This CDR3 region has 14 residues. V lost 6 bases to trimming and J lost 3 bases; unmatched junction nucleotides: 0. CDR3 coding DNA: TGTGCCAGCAGGGGACTAGCGGGGGAAGAGACCCAGTACTTC. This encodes CASRGLAGEETQYF.

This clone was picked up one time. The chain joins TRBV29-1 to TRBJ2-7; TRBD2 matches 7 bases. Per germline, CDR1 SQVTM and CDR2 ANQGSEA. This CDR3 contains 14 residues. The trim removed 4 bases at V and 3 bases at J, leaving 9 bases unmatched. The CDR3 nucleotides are TGCAGCGTTGTCCGGGGGGAGGGCCGCTACGAGCAGTACTTC. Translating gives CSVVRGEGRYEQYF.

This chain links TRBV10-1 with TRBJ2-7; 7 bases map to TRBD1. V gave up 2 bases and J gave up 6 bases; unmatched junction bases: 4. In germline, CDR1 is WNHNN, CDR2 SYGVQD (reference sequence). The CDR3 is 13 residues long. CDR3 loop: CASSEDNRGEQYF. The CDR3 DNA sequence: TGCGCCAGCAGTGAGGATAACAGGGGCGAGCAGTACTTC.

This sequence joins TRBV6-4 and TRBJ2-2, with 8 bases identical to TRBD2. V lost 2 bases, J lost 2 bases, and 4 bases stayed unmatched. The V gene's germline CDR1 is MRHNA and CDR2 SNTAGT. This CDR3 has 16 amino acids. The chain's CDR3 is CASSDTGGINTGELFF. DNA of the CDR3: TGTGCCAGCAGTGACACGGGAGGGATTAACACCGGGGAGCTGTTTTTT.

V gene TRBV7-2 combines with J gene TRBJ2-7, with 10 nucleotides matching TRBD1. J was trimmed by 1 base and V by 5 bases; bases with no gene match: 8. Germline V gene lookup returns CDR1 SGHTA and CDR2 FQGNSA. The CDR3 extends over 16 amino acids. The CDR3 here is CASSRRGQGLSYEQYF. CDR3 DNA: TGTGCCAGCAGCCGCCGGGGACAGGGGCTATCCTACGAGCAGTACTTC.